This entry lists 21 T cell receptor beta chains sequenced from one sample in a study of shared clonotypes between healthy human individuals. Libraries were prepared by immunoSEQ multiplex PCR; TCRdb keeps only in-frame clonotypes and omits some of them. The sample yields fewer than 2.5 million clones, roughly 93% seen once. The specimen sequenced was naive CD4+ T cells from PBMCs. Subset described: CD45RA+ positively selected. The receptors shown here come from a man aged 18 to 30 in good health. Some clones in this sample may be carry-over from other donors' samples.

The chain joins TRBV30 to TRBJ1-2, with TRBD1 identical over 8 bases. The V and J ends lost 2 bases and 6 bases, in that order; junction bases with no gene match: 14. From germline, CDR1 is GTSNPN and CDR2 SVGIG (reference sequence). The CDR3 has 16 amino acids. The CDR3 here is CAWSLTPGQGADGYTF. The DNA of the CDR3 is TGTGCCTGGAGTCTTACCCCTGGGCAGGGGGCGGATGGCTACACCTTC.

To note about this clone: Other DNA sequences in the sample encode the same CDR3. This rearrangement joins TRBV5-4 to TRBJ2-1, with no clear D. Germline CDR1 reads SGHNT; CDR2 reads YYREEE (reference sequence). This CDR3 is built from 12 residues. Trimming shortened V by 2 bases and J by 5 bases, and 5 bases separated the two germline ends. CDR3 sequence: CASSLSNNEQFF. DNA for the CDR3: TGTGCCAGCAGCTTAAGCAACAATGAGCAGTTCTTC. Full variable domain (rest looked up from reference TRBV5-4 and TRBJ2-1): ETGVTQSPTHLIKTRGQQVTLRCSSQSGHNTVSWYQQALGQGPQFIFQYYREEENGRGNFPPRFSGLQFPNYSSELNVNALELDDSALYLCASSLSNNEQFFGPGTRLTVL.

In the case of this clone: Other nucleotide sequences from this sample produce the same CDR3. This chain joins TRBV9 and TRBJ2-7; unclear D gene. The V gene's germline CDR1 is SGDLS and CDR2 YYNGEE. V gave up 0 bases and J gave up 2 bases, with 12 bases separating them. This CDR3 region has 15 residues. The CDR3 DNA reads TGTGCCAGCAGCGTAGGATCCGGGTCCCCCTACGAGCAGTACTTC. It translates to CASSVGSGSPYEQYF.

V gene TRBV20-1 combines with J gene TRBJ2-1, with D perhaps matching TRBD2 (5 bases). Trimming took off 0 bases at V and 12 bases at J, with 9 bases between the two ends. CDR3 length equals 11 residues. The germline V gene encodes CDR1 DFQATT and CDR2 SNEGSKA (reference sequence). The chain's CDR3 is CSARDLGRQFF. The CDR3, as DNA: TGCAGTGCTAGAGATCTGGGGAGGCAGTTCTTC.

The chain has TRBV7-9 and TRBJ2-7, with 8 bases aligning to TRBD2. Looked up from germline, CDR1 is SEHNR and CDR2 is FQNEAQ (reference sequence). There are 15 residues in the CDR3. The V and J ends lost 7 bases and 4 bases, in that order; junction bases with no gene match: 12. CDR3 loop: CASTRGGRGFYEQYF. DNA of the CDR3: TGTGCCAGCACCCGGGGGGGGAGAGGGTTTTACGAGCAGTACTTC.

The chain couples TRBV5-1 to TRBJ2-1; 9 nucleotides match TRBD2. Germline CDR1 and CDR2: SGHRS and YFSETQ. This CDR3 has 15 residues. V lost 2 bases, J lost 8 bases, and 8 bases stayed unmatched. The CDR3 sequence: CASSFGSSGNDEQFF. The CDR3 nucleotides are TGCGCCAGCAGCTTCGGCTCTAGCGGGAACGATGAGCAGTTCTTC. Using reference TRBV5-1 and TRBJ2-1 for the parts outside the CDR3, the full variable domain is KAGVTQTPRYLIKTRGQQVTLSCSPISGHRSVSWYQQTPGQGLQFLFEYFSETQRNKGNFPGRFSGRQFSNSRSEMNVSTLELGDSALYLCASSFGSSGNDEQFFGPGTRLTVL.

V and J are TRBV2 and TRBJ1-5; no firm D call. The germline V gene encodes CDR1 SNHLY and CDR2 FYNNEI. The CDR3 spans 15 residues. V was cut by 6 bases and J by 4 bases, with 16 bases left in between. The CDR3 DNA sequence: TGTGCCAGCAGAGGTATATCTGCCGATAATCAGCCCCAGCATTTT. Translated: CASRGISADNQPQHF.

Regarding this clone: Within the sample, other DNA sequences also encode this same CDR3. V gene TRBV7-2 combines with J gene TRBJ1-2; 10 positions agree with TRBD1. The CDR3 is 16 residues long. The germline V gene has CDR1 SGHTA and CDR2 FQGNSA. The V and J ends lost 0 bases and 2 bases, in that order; junction bases with no gene match: 3. Here the CDR3 DNA reads TGTGCCAGCAGCTTAGCCGGGACAGGGGCGAACTATGGCTACACCTTC. It is translated as CASSLAGTGANYGYTF.

Concerning this clone itself: This specimen includes other DNA sequences encoding the same CDR3. The chain has TRBV5-1 and TRBJ1-1, with TRBD1 as a possible D gene (5 bases). There are 14 residues in the CDR3. Germline loops: CDR1 SGHRS, CDR2 YFSETQ. With 4 bases removed from V and 4 bases from J, the gap between germline ends came to 14 bases. DNA for the CDR3: TGCGCCAGCAGCCTCGGGCAGGGAACCACTGAAGCTTTCTTT. Translation: CASSLGQGTTEAFF. The full variable domain, completed using reference TRBV5-1 and TRBJ1-1, is KAGVTQTPRYLIKTRGQQVTLSCSPISGHRSVSWYQQTPGQGLQFLFEYFSETQRNKGNFPGRFSGRQFSNSRSEMNVSTLELGDSALYLCASSLGQGTTEAFFGQGTRLTVV.

This chain connects TRBV28 to TRBJ2-7; TRBD1 agrees at 10 bases. With V trimmed by 2 bases and J by 3 bases, 4 bases remained unmatched. In germline, CDR1 is MDHEN, CDR2 SYDVKM. The CDR3 is 15 residues long. The CDR3 reads CASSLEGQGFYEQYF. CDR3 DNA: TGTGCCAGCAGTTTAGAGGGACAGGGGTTCTACGAGCAGTACTTC.

The chain recombines TRBV4-1 with TRBJ2-1, with TRBD2 identical over 10 bases. This CDR3 has 16 amino acids. Germline V gene lookup returns CDR1 MGHRA and CDR2 YSYEKL. Trimming at V came to 1 base and at J to 7 bases, leaving 7 bases not matched to a gene. CDR3 sequence (DNA): TGCGCCAGCAGCCAAGCCCGAGCTAGCGGGAGTAATGAGCAGTTCTTC. Residues: CASSQARASGSNEQFF.

The chain links TRBV4-3 to TRBJ1-4; D ambiguous. Germline loops: CDR1 LGHNA, CDR2 YSLEER. V lost 1 base and J lost 2, with 11 bases in between. This CDR3 has 16 residues. In DNA form, the CDR3 reads TGCGCCAGCAGCCAAGTCCAATACGGGACTAATGAAAAACTGTTTTTT. It is translated as CASSQVQYGTNEKLFF.

The rearrangement links TRBV19 to TRBJ2-7, with TRBD2 identical over 16 bases. CDR3 length: 18 amino acids. J gave up 1 base and V 4 bases, and 7 bases lay outside the gene matches. Germline V gives CDR1 LNHDA, CDR2 SQIVND (reference sequence). The CDR3 DNA reads TGTGCCAGTAGTAGAAGAGGGACTAGCGGGAGGGCATCCTACGAGCAGTACTTC. This gives the protein CASSRRGTSGRASYEQYF.

The chain links TRBV5-5 to TRBJ2-5; the D gene could be TRBD1 or TRBD2 (5 bases each). The CDR3 length is 13 residues. V lost 3 bases to trimming and J lost 5 bases, with 11 bases between them. In germline, CDR1 is SGHKS, CDR2 YYEKEE (reference sequence). CDR3 sequence reads: CASSSRGGETQYF. The CDR3 DNA sequence: TGTGCCAGCAGCTCGAGGGGTGGCGAGACCCAGTACTTC. The full variable domain, in which reference TRBV5-5 and TRBJ2-5 provide the parts outside the CDR3, is DAGVTQSPTHLIKTRGQQVTLRCSPISGHKSVSWYQQVLGQGPQFIFQYYEKEERGRGNFPDRFSARQFPNYSSELNVNALLLGDSALYLCASSSRGGETQYFGPGTRLLVL.

V usage is TRBV5-4 and J usage is TRBJ2-2; TRBD2 matches 16 bases. V lost 0 bases to trimming and J lost 1 base; unmatched junction nucleotides: 3. Germline CDR1 and CDR2: SGHNT and YYREEE (reference sequence). The CDR3 contains 19 residues. The DNA for the CDR3 is TGTGCCAGCAGCTTGGGGGGACTAGCGGGAGGGCAGAACACCGGGGAGCTGTTTTTT. This gives the protein CASSLGGLAGGQNTGELFF.

This chain connects TRBV27 to TRBJ2-1, with 7 bases lining up with TRBD1. Germline CDR1 MNHEY, CDR2 SMNVEV (reference sequence). V lost 11 bases and J lost 7; bases outside the gene matches: 14. The CDR3 covers 14 residues. The CDR3 loop is CAQTPGGEGNEQFF. The DNA for the CDR3 is TGTGCCCAAACACCAGGGGGTGAGGGGAATGAGCAGTTCTTC.

The chain is built from TRBV18 and TRBJ2-5; 9 positions match TRBD2. This CDR3 region has 13 residues. Germline CDR1 reads KGHSH; CDR2 reads LQKENI. The J segment lost 4 bases and the V segment lost 4 bases, leaving 1 base of the junction unmatched. CDR3 region: CASSLLAGETQYF. CDR3 sequence (DNA): TGTGCCAGCTCACTACTAGCGGGAGAGACCCAGTACTTC.

The V call is TRBV29-1, the J call TRBJ2-3; D possibly corresponds to TRBD2 (6 bases). CDR3 length equals 13 residues. CDR1 SQVTM and CDR2 ANQGSEA come from the germline V gene. V shed 4 bases and J shed 6 bases, with 14 bases lying between them. The chain's CDR3 is CSVASRTTDTQYF. The CDR3 DNA is TGCAGCGTTGCTAGCAGGACTACGGATACGCAGTATTTT.

J is TRBJ1-5 and V is TRBV27, with TRBD1 as a possible D gene (5 bases). This CDR3 is built from 15 residues. V lost 3 bases, J lost 2 bases, and 11 bases lay in between. Germline assignment: CDR1 MNHEY and CDR2 SMNVEV (reference sequence). The CDR3 DNA reads as TGTGCCAGCAGTTTCAGCCCGGGGGGCAATCAGCCCCAGCATTTT. It specifies CASSFSPGGNQPQHF.

The V gene is TRBV5-4, the J gene TRBJ2-3; 10 nucleotides agree with TRBD2. Germline V gene sequence: CDR1 SGHNT, CDR2 YYREEE (reference sequence). V lost 3 bases to trimming and J lost 4 bases; unmatched junction nucleotides: 8. This CDR3 has 16 amino acids. The DNA of the CDR3 is TGTGCCAGCAGCTCCGCGACTAGCGGGTCGGCAGATACGCAGTATTTT. This encodes CASSSATSGSADTQYF.

This rearrangement joins TRBV9 to TRBJ1-4; possibly TRBD1 for D (6 bases). The V gene lost 0 bases and the J gene lost 7 bases, with 13 bases spanning the gap. Germline CDR1 reads SGDLS; CDR2 reads YYNGEE. This CDR3 contains 15 residues. The CDR3 DNA is TGTGCCAGCAGCGTAGATCAGGGGACGGGTGAAAAACTGTTTTTT. Its translation: CASSVDQGTGEKLFF. The full variable domain, rest sourced from reference TRBV9 and TRBJ1-4, is DSGVTQTPKHLITATGQRVTLRCSPRSGDLSVYWYQQSLDQGLQFLIQYYNGEERAKGNILERFSAQQFPDLHSELNLSSLELGDSALYFCASSVDQGTGEKLFFGSGTQLSVL.